A selection of T cell receptor beta chains follows, all from one sample in a study of cytomegalovirus exposure and HLA in healthy donors. Produced via immunoSEQ multiplex PCR; TCRdb's table is partial and in-frame only. This table holds 150,000 to 200,000 clones, about 82% found once. Sequencing used PBMCs. Every receptor here comes from a male donor in good health and CMV-seronegative. CDR3s include the opening cysteine and the closing phenylalanine or tryptophan. The order of the fields is J gene, CDR3 length, V gene, CDR3 protein.

J: TRBJ1-4; length: 15; V: TRBV7-6; CDR3: CASSLGGTGLEKLFF
J: TRBJ1-1; length: 14; V: TRBV4-1; CDR3: CASSQESELTEAFF
J: TRBJ1-1; length: 13; V: TRBV18; CDR3: CASSLTANTEAFF
J: TRBJ2-5; length: 15; V: TRBV6-1; CDR3: CASSPSGSFRETQYF
J: TRBJ2-5; length: 17; V: TRBV5-1; CDR3: CASSLRLAGGHQETQYF
J: TRBJ2-3; length: 18; V: TRBV9; CDR3: CASSSRDRGPLITDTQYF
J: TRBJ1-5; length: 17; V: TRBV19; CDR3: CASTQGVQGPSNQPQHF
J: TRBJ2-7; length: 15; V: TRBV9; CDR3: CASSGSSGSLREQYF
J: TRBJ1-5; length: 16; V: TRBV28; CDR3: CASSQLLGGGNQPQHF
J: TRBJ1-6; length: 13; V: TRBV6-6; CDR3: CASSQVVGSPLHF
J: TRBJ1-2; length: 13; V: TRBV28; CDR3: CASNPGILYGYTF
J: TRBJ2-7; length: 14; V: TRBV7-8; CDR3: CASSLAQTGYEQYF